Ten or more counts support the clone carrying this TCR beta chain. These data come from a study of T-cell reconstitution after alpha-beta-depleted transplantation in children. TCRbeta library construction was performed incorporating unique molecular identifiers. From the PCR reads, TCRdb called clonotypes with MiXCR, one entry per CDR3 protein. The sample includes 480,000 or so distinct CDR3 sequences, roughly 10% of them seen just once. The CDR3 sequence is 11 residues long. Germline CDR1 is DFQATT and CDR2 is SNEGSKA (reference sequence). V was trimmed by 4 bases and J by 9 bases, leaving 10 bases between them.

The chain combines TRBV20-1 with TRBJ2-1; D possibly corresponds to TRBD2 (5 bases). The material sequenced was PBMCs, taken before TCRalphabeta/CD19-depleted stem cell transplant. This clonotype originated in a child between 2 and 9 years old with inherited bone marrow failure, due to receive a stem cell transplant. CDR3 in DNA: TGCAGTGCTAAGAGGGTTGGTGAGCAGTTCTTC. Protein: CSAKRVGEQFF.